This T cell receptor beta chain was sequenced in a study of blood T cell repertoires in COVID-19. The CDR3 consists of 14 residues. The germline gives CDR1 ENHRY, CDR2 SYGVKD. V gave up 8 bases and J gave up 1 base, with 14 bases separating them. Patients from Seattle were sampled longitudinally, starting during active infection. Libraries were prepared by immunoSEQ multiplex PCR; TCRdb keeps only in-frame clonotypes and omits some of them. The sample shows some 200,000 clones, 80% to 90% of them seen only once. Specimen: peripheral blood. This chain connects TRBV10-3 to TRBJ1-1, with D tentatively TRBD1 (6 bases). The clonotype originates from a woman aged 55-70 years with COVID-19, enrolled during active disease. The CDR3 loop is CAISRGGANTEAFF. As DNA, the CDR3 is TGTGCCATCTCAAGAGGGGGGGCGAACACTGAAGCTTTCTTT.